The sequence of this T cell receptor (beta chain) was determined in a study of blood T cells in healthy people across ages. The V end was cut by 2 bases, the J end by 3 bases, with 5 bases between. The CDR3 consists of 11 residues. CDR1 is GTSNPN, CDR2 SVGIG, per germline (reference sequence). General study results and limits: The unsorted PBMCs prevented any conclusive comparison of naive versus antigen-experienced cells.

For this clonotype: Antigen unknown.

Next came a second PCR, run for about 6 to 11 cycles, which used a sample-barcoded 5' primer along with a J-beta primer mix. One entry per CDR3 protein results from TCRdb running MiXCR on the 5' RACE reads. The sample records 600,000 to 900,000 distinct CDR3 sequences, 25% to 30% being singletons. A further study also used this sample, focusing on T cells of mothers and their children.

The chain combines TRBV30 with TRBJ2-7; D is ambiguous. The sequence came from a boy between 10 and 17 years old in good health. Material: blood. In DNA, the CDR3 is TGTGCCTGGAGTATCAGCTACGAGCAGTACTTC. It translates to CAWSISYEQYF.